This T cell receptor (beta chain) was obtained from a study of T cell responses to AZD1222 COVID-19 vaccine. General observations from the study: Repertoire sampling happened only post peak T cell response. Across spike, vaccine-associated CD4 TCRs were found, dominant at 160-218 and 743-854.

In the case of this clone: Its target is not known.

Some clones are missing from TCRdb's copy, which holds only in-frame ones; the method was immunoSEQ multiplex PCR. The sample has about 85,000 clones; roughly 89% are singletons. Sequenced here: peripheral blood, sampled on day 0 of AZD1222 vaccination. The receptor was isolated from an adult in good health.

DNA of the CDR3: TGTGCCAGCAGCCGTACAGGGAATTCACCCCTCCACTTT. Encoded protein: CASSRTGNSPLHF. The V and J genes are TRBV6-6 and TRBJ1-6; D is perhaps TRBD1 (6 bases). Trimming shortened V by 6 bases and J by 7 bases, and 10 bases separated the two germline ends. Per the germline V gene, CDR1 is MNHNY and CDR2 is SVGAGI (reference sequence). The CDR3 has 13 residues.